The 23 T cell receptor beta chains listed next were all sequenced from one sample in a study of cytomegalovirus exposure and HLA in healthy donors (dated by TCRdb to about 2017). Receptor amplification or capture employed the immunoSEQ multiplex PCR assay. The clones in this table, taken by TCRdb from immuneACCESS, are in-frame only. Not every clone is retained; where verified, under half of the shortfall comes from an unresolved V gene, and the cause of the rest is unknown. For this sample the table gives fewer than 200,000 clones, of which about 85% were detected only once. About a sixth of the sample rests with the top ten. The specimen sequenced was PBMCs. The receptors originated from a man younger than 30 in good health and CMV-seropositive.

This clone was picked up one time. The genes are TRBV15 and TRBJ2-3; TRBD2 matches at 7 bases. V lost 3 bases to trimming and J lost 8 bases; unmatched junction nucleotides: 14. The CDR3 spans 16 residues. Germline V gene data show CDR1 as LNHNV and CDR2 as YYDKDF (reference sequence). The CDR3 DNA follows: TGTGCCACCAGCAGGGATGGGGCGGGAGTGACGGCTACGCAGTATTTT. This codes for CATSRDGAGVTATQYF.

The rearrangement links TRBV28 to TRBJ2-1; 7 positions agree with TRBD1. Per germline, CDR1 MDHEN and CDR2 SYDVKM. With 7 bases clipped from V and 9 bases from J, the junction kept 15 bases outside the gene matches. This CDR3 has 15 amino acids. CDR3 in amino acids: CASTRQDRRYGEQFF. In nucleotides, the CDR3 is TGTGCCAGCACCCGGCAGGACAGGCGTTATGGTGAGCAGTTCTTC.

The J gene is TRBJ1-2, the V gene TRBV9; tentatively, D is TRBD1 (6 bases). Germline V gene sequence: CDR1 SGDLS, CDR2 YYNGEE. The CDR3 sequence is 12 residues long. V lost 0 bases to trimming and J lost 8 bases, with 8 bases between them. The CDR3 protein is CASSVADRGYTF. CDR3 nucleotides: TGTGCCAGCAGCGTAGCTGACAGGGGCTACACCTTC.

This clone was recorded once. The CDR3 coding sequence is TGTGCCAGCAGCTTAGGGGTAGGCAGGGAAGAAGCTTTCTTT. It is translated as CASSLGVGREEAFF. The chain uses TRBV7-9 and TRBJ1-1, with TRBD1 as a possible D gene (5 bases). Deletions cut 1 base from V and 8 bases from J, with 14 bases between. The CDR3 totals 14 residues. Germline assignment: CDR1 SEHNR and CDR2 FQNEAQ (reference sequence).

Only a few counts were recorded for this clone. The chain combines TRBV28 with TRBJ2-7, with 8 bases fitting TRBD2. The CDR3 extends over 14 amino acids. V trimming: 6 bases; J trimming: 5 bases; junction bases outside the gene matches: 9. Germline V lookup: CDR1 MDHEN, CDR2 SYDVKM. CDR3 DNA sequence: TGTGCCAGCAGCCTTACTAGCGGCCGCAACGAGCAGTACTTC. It is translated as CASSLTSGRNEQYF.

The chain employs TRBV30 and TRBJ1-1; maybe TRBD1 (5 bases). The CDR3 sequence is 13 residues long. The germline CDR1 and CDR2 sequences are GTSNPN and SVGIG (reference sequence). Trimming removed 8 bases from V and 5 bases from J, with 18 bases in between. The chain's CDR3 is CAGNLQGLTEAFF. The CDR3 region has the DNA TGTGCCGGTAACTTGCAGGGACTGACTGAAGCTTTCTTT.

DNA for the CDR3: TGCGCCAGCTCGGAAACAGGGCTTCGCTCCTACGAGCAGTACTTC. Translated, it gives CASSETGLRSYEQYF. V and J are TRBV5-1 and TRBJ2-7, with D maybe TRBD1 (6 bases). CDR1 SGHRS and CDR2 YFSETQ come from the germline V gene. This CDR3 has 15 residues. The V end lost 7 bases, the J end lost 0 bases, and 17 bases lay between the germline ends.

V gene TRBV12-5 combines with J gene TRBJ1-1, with D perhaps TRBD1 (5 bases). This CDR3 region has 12 residues. Germline CDR1 LGHNT, CDR2 FRNRAP. V lost 0 bases, J lost 10 bases, and 9 bases lay in between. For the CDR3, the DNA is TGTGCTAGTGGTTTGGTACTCGGGGGAGCTTTCTTT. Its translation is CASGLVLGGAFF.

The table lists this clone with a few counts. The chain combines TRBV6-6 with TRBJ2-7; TRBD1 is a possible D gene (6 bases). Germline V gives CDR1 MNHNY, CDR2 SVGAGI (reference sequence). This CDR3 comprises 12 residues. Trimming took 6 bases from V and 6 from J, leaving 12 bases between them. CDR3: CASRTDRSEQYF. The DNA for the CDR3 is TGTGCCAGCAGAACCGACAGGAGCGAGCAGTACTTC.

The chain joins TRBV28 to TRBJ1-5; D not certain. Per germline, CDR1 MDHEN and CDR2 SYDVKM. The CDR3 length is 15 residues. Trimming left V 3 bases short and J 5 bases short, with 14 bases between. CDR3 DNA: TGTGCCAGCAGTTTTCTCGGCCAAAGCGATCAGCCCCAGCATTTT. Its protein product is CASSFLGQSDQPQHF.

The chain is built from TRBV19 and TRBJ2-1; 11 bases agree with TRBD1. Trimming cost V 1 base and J 0 bases; bases outside gene matches: 8. Germline V gene lookup returns CDR1 LNHDA and CDR2 SQIVND (reference sequence). The CDR3 runs to 19 residues. The CDR3 DNA sequence: TGTGCCAGTAGTATAGTCGGACAGGGGGCTAGAAGCTCCTACAATGAGCAGTTCTTC. It specifies CASSIVGQGARSSYNEQFF.

The V call is TRBV5-1, the J call TRBJ1-1; D unresolved. The CDR3 covers 15 residues. Germline assignment: CDR1 SGHRS and CDR2 YFSETQ. V shed 8 bases and J shed 2 bases, with 19 bases lying between them. CDR3 amino acids: CASNPDSPLNTEAFF. The CDR3 region has the DNA TGCGCCAGTAATCCTGACTCCCCTCTCAACACTGAAGCTTTCTTT.

The genes are TRBV6-1 and TRBJ1-6; D possibly corresponds to TRBD1 (5 bases). The CDR3 covers 15 residues. Looked up from germline, CDR1 is MNHNS and CDR2 is SASEGT. Between the trimmed V and J ends, which lost 2 bases and 5 bases, there was a span of 10 bases. CDR3 in DNA: TGTGCCAGCAGTGAAATGGAGGGGAATAATTCACCCCTCCACTTT. It translates to CASSEMEGNNSPLHF.

V gene TRBV7-9 combines with J gene TRBJ2-2, with 7 bases fitting TRBD2. V gave up 5 bases and J gave up 4 bases; unmatched junction bases: 7. CDR1 is SEHNR, CDR2 FQNEAQ, per germline (reference sequence). The CDR3 is 15 amino acids. The CDR3 region is CASSPAGETTGELFF. CDR3 in DNA: TGTGCCAGCAGCCCGGCGGGGGAGACCACCGGGGAGCTGTTTTTT.

The J gene is TRBJ1-1, the V gene TRBV7-9; possible D gene TRBD1, 5 bases. The CDR3 totals 16 residues. CDR1 is SEHNR, CDR2 FQNEAQ, per germline (reference sequence). Trimming took off 1 base at V and 5 bases at J, with 17 bases between the two ends. The CDR3 nucleotides read TGTGCCAGCAGCTTAGGGCTAGGGCCGGGGGAAACTGAAGCTTTCTTT. Residues: CASSLGLGPGETEAFF.

The gene calls are TRBV5-1 and TRBJ1-4; D not resolved. V lost 0 bases to trimming and J lost 0 bases, with 3 bases between them. The germline gives CDR1 SGHRS, CDR2 YFSETQ. CDR3 size: 14 residues. The CDR3 bases are TGCGCCAGCAGCTTGGCCTCAACTAATGAAAAACTGTTTTTT. This encodes CASSLASTNEKLFF.

This sequence joins TRBV27 and TRBJ2-7, with 10 bases fitting TRBD1. This CDR3 has 14 residues. With 6 bases clipped from V and 5 bases from J, the junction kept 7 bases outside the gene matches. CDR1 and CDR2 (germline): MNHEY, SMNVEV (reference sequence). The CDR3 loop is CASSRGQGGNEQYF. The DNA for the CDR3 is TGTGCCAGCAGCCGCGGACAGGGGGGCAACGAGCAGTACTTC.

The chain uses TRBV7-3 and TRBJ2-3; 13 bases fit TRBD2. J was trimmed by 5 bases and V by 5 bases; bases with no gene match: 7. The germline V gene has CDR1 SGHTA and CDR2 FQGTGA. CDR3 length: 16 amino acids. CDR3 sequence: CASSPGTSGVVDTQYF. The DNA of the CDR3 is TGTGCCAGCAGCCCCGGGACTAGCGGGGTTGTAGATACGCAGTATTTT. The variable domain in full, completed from reference TRBV7-3 and TRBJ2-3, reads GAGVSQTPSNKVTEKGKYVELRCDPISGHTALYWYRQSLGQGPEFLIYFQGTGAADDSGLPNDRFFAVRPEGSVSTLKIQRTERGDSAVYLCASSPGTSGVVDTQYFGPGTRLTVL.

The genes are TRBV27 and TRBJ1-1; D uncertain. Germline CDR1 and CDR2: MNHEY and SMNVEV (reference sequence). Trimming took off 5 bases at V and 0 bases at J, with 7 bases between the two ends. The CDR3 is 13 amino acids. CDR3 nucleotide sequence: TGTGCCAGCAGTCGTGTCCTGAACACTGAAGCTTTCTTT. This gives the protein CASSRVLNTEAFF.

This clone came up a few times. This sequence joins TRBV28 and TRBJ2-7; 8 bases fit TRBD2. CDR3 length: 13 residues. V trimming: 3 bases; J trimming: 6 bases; junction bases outside the gene matches: 4. Germline assignment: CDR1 MDHEN and CDR2 SYDVKM. The CDR3 sequence: CASSFGGEVEQYF. CDR3 coding DNA: TGTGCCAGCAGTTTCGGGGGGGAGGTCGAGCAGTACTTC.

The rearrangement joins TRBV10-3 to TRBJ1-2, with 10 bases lining up with TRBD1. The CDR3 has 14 residues. The germline CDR1 and CDR2 sequences are ENHRY and SYGVKD. The J segment lost 8 bases and the V segment lost 10 bases, leaving 13 bases of the junction unmatched. The CDR3 DNA reads as TGTGCCACCTCAACTGGGACAGGGGAAAGGGGCTACACCTTC. Protein: CATSTGTGERGYTF.

J is TRBJ1-1 and V is TRBV5-6; TRBD1 aligns across 10 bases. This CDR3 has 15 amino acids. Trimming at V came to 3 bases and at J to 5 bases, leaving 7 bases not matched to a gene. Germline V gives CDR1 SGHDT, CDR2 YYEEEE. For the CDR3, the DNA is TGTGCCAGCAGCTATGGTATGGGACAGGGGACTGAAGCTTTCTTT. Its translation is CASSYGMGQGTEAFF.

Only one count was recorded for this clone. The chain couples TRBV2 to TRBJ2-1, with 8 bases that match TRBD2. Looked up from germline, CDR1 is SNHLY and CDR2 is FYNNEI. The CDR3 length is 15 residues. The V segment lost 1 base and the J segment 3 bases; nucleotides outside the gene matches: 2. The CDR3 sequence: CASSEGAGGYNEQFF. CDR3 bases: TGTGCCAGCAGTGAAGGGGCGGGAGGCTACAATGAGCAGTTCTTC. The full variable domain, completed using reference TRBV2 and TRBJ2-1, is EPEVTQTPSHQVTQMGQEVILRCVPISNHLYFYWYRQILGQKVEFLVSFYNNEISEKSEIFDDQFSVERPDGSNFTLKIRSTKLEDSAMYFCASSEGAGGYNEQFFGPGTRLTVL.